This T cell receptor (beta chain) was sequenced for a study of cytomegalovirus exposure and HLA in healthy donors. Findings and caveats of the study: Through in vitro validation, three CMV-associated chains were shown to be specific for CMV antigens. HLA alleles were associated with roughly 15,000 TCR beta sequences in a later analysis at 0.05 false discovery rate.

To note about this clone: Its specificity is not known.

In the PCR, 60 Vbeta and 13 Jbeta primers were used. The assay was immunoSEQ multiplex PCR, and TCRdb's table has in-frame clones only and misses some. The table has under 150,000 clones, around 60% seen once. The clonotype was recovered from a woman in her thirties or forties in good health and CMV-seropositive. The sequencing sample was made of PBMCs.

CDR3 region: CASSSRAGSTGELFF. In DNA form, the CDR3 reads TGTGCCAGCAGCTCCCGGGCGGGAAGCACCGGGGAGCTGTTTTTT. The rearrangement uses TRBV7-8 and TRBJ2-2; tentatively, D is TRBD2 (6 bases). Germline values: CDR1 SGHVS, CDR2 FQNEAQ. This CDR3 has 15 residues. V shed 4 bases and J shed 4 bases, with 13 bases lying between them.